A single sample is the source of the 23 T cell receptor beta chains below, sequenced in a study of cytomegalovirus exposure and HLA in healthy donors. The PCR ran on 60 Vbeta and 13 Jbeta primers. TCRdb keeps only in-frame clones here, not all; method: immunoSEQ multiplex PCR. The data hold 130,000 or so clones, with more than 60% observed a single time. Sequenced input: PBMCs. Receptor source: a man in his forties in good health and CMV-seronegative.

The chain has TRBV28 and TRBJ1-3; maybe TRBD1 (5 bases). The V and J ends lost 4 bases and 0 bases respectively, with 22 bases between them. The CDR3 loop spans 19 amino acids. CDR1 is MDHEN, CDR2 SYDVKM, per germline. Here the CDR3 DNA reads TGTGCCAGCAGTTCGATCACCTCATTCAGGGCTTACTCTGGAAACACCATATATTTT. Translated: CASSSITSFRAYSGNTIYF.

This sequence joins TRBV11-2 and TRBJ1-2; TRBD1 agrees at 8 bases. The V gene's germline CDR1 is SGHAT and CDR2 FQNNGV. The CDR3 has 15 residues. With 1 base clipped from V and 8 bases from J, the junction kept 9 bases outside the gene matches. The CDR3 protein is CASSLGSVGTGGYTF. CDR3 nucleotide sequence: TGTGCCAGCAGCTTAGGCTCGGTGGGGACAGGCGGCTACACCTTC.

V and J are TRBV5-8 and TRBJ2-5; 7 bases fit TRBD2. Per germline, CDR1 SGHTS and CDR2 YDEGEE. The V segment lost 4 bases and the J segment 10 bases; nucleotides outside the gene matches: 1. This CDR3 region has 10 residues. DNA of the CDR3: TGTGCCAGCAGCCGGGGGGACCAGTACTTC. This sequence encodes CASSRGDQYF.

The chain combines TRBV6-1 with TRBJ1-1; possibly TRBD1 for D (5 bases). Deletions cut 6 bases from V and 0 bases from J, with 8 bases between. The length of the CDR3 is 13 residues. From germline, CDR1 is MNHNS and CDR2 SASEGT. CDR3 residues: CASSQGMNTEAFF. CDR3 nucleotide sequence: TGTGCCAGCAGCCAGGGAATGAACACTGAAGCTTTCTTT.

The chain is built from TRBV25-1 and TRBJ1-5, with D unresolved. Trimming removed 3 bases at V and 0 bases at J, with 6 bases between. Germline V gene sequence: CDR1 MGHDK, CDR2 SYGVNS. This CDR3 has 14 amino acids. The CDR3: CASSEAYSNQPQHF. The CDR3 DNA follows: TGTGCCAGCAGTGAGGCATATAGCAATCAGCCCCAGCATTTT.

The chain carries TRBV2 and TRBJ2-3; TRBD2 aligns across 11 bases. Per the germline V gene, CDR1 is SNHLY and CDR2 is FYNNEI. CDR3 length equals 18 residues. The junction had 14 bases not matched to a gene; V was cut back by 6 bases and J by 3 bases. The CDR3 is CASRSGLTGTSGTDTQYF. CDR3 nucleotides: TGTGCCAGCAGGTCAGGCCTTACCGGGACTAGCGGAACAGATACGCAGTATTTT.

The chain couples TRBV12-5 to TRBJ2-5, with D possibly TRBD2 on 5 matching bases. The CDR3 consists of 15 residues. Trimming took off 6 bases at V and 5 bases at J, with 19 bases between the two ends. The germline V gene encodes CDR1 LGHNT and CDR2 FRNRAP. Here the CDR3 reads CASGRRVGVPETQYF. DNA for the CDR3: TGTGCTAGTGGGCGGCGGGTCGGGGTACCGGAGACCCAGTACTTC.

CDR3 in amino acids: CTSSQDRRDRVYTEAFF. The CDR3 nucleotides are TGCACCAGCAGCCAAGATCGACGGGACAGAGTTTACACTGAAGCTTTCTTT. This chain links TRBV1 with TRBJ1-1; the listed D gene, TRBD1, was not tested against the DNA. TRBV1 is described as a pseudogene. This CDR3 is built from 17 residues.

The rearrangement links TRBV19 to TRBJ1-3; D is uncertain. Trimming cost V 3 bases and J 2 bases, with 11 bases left between them. CDR1 and CDR2 (germline): LNHDA, SQIVND (reference sequence). The CDR3 loop spans 15 amino acids. CDR3 in amino acids: CASSIGPQAGNTIYF. The CDR3 nucleotides are TGTGCCAGTAGTATCGGTCCGCAGGCTGGAAACACCATATATTTT.

The DNA for the CDR3 is TGTGCCAGCAGCTTGGCCGCGGGGCAGGGTTCCTATAATTCACCCCTCCACTTT. It specifies CASSLAAGQGSYNSPLHF. The chain carries TRBV5-6 and TRBJ1-6, with D possibly being TRBD1 (5 bases). The CDR3 contains 18 residues. Trimming shortened V by 0 bases and J by 1 base, and 14 bases separated the two germline ends. Germline-derived CDR1 and CDR2 are SGHDT and YYEEEE. The full variable domain, its missing parts supplied by reference TRBV5-6 and TRBJ1-6, is DAGVTQSPTHLIKTRGQQVTLRCSPKSGHDTVSWYQQALGQGPQFIFQYYEEEERQRGNFPDRFSGHQFPNYSSELNVNALLLGDSALYLCASSLAAGQGSYNSPLHFGNGTRLTVT.

The sample holds a few counts of this clone. V is TRBV5-1 and J is TRBJ2-7, with no clear D. Germline V gene sequence: CDR1 SGHRS, CDR2 YFSETQ. There are 15 residues in the CDR3. The V gene lost 2 bases and the J gene lost 0 bases, with 12 bases spanning the gap. CDR3 sequence reads: CASSFESTYSYEQYF. Written as DNA, the CDR3 is TGCGCCAGCAGCTTCGAGAGCACCTACTCCTACGAGCAGTACTTC.

CDR3 in DNA: TGTGCCAGTAGCCGGACAGGGGCCGATACGCAGTATTTT. Translating gives CASSRTGADTQYF. V and J are TRBV19 and TRBJ2-3, with 9 bases fitting TRBD1. In germline, CDR1 is LNHDA, CDR2 SQIVND (reference sequence). The length of the CDR3 is 13 residues. V trimming: 6 bases; J trimming: 6 bases; junction bases outside the gene matches: 4.

For this clone: The same CDR3 arises from other DNA sequences in this sample as well. The DNA of the CDR3 is TGCGCCAGCAGCCTGGCCTTGGCCAGCGGGGTAAGAACAGATACGCAGTATTTT. Amino acids: CASSLALASGVRTDTQYF. The V and J genes are TRBV5-1 and TRBJ2-3, with 7 bases lining up with TRBD2. This CDR3 has 18 amino acids. Trimming removed 4 bases from V and 3 bases from J; junction bases left unmatched: 17. Germline CDR1 and CDR2: SGHRS and YFSETQ.

This clone has more than one count but fewer than ten. V usage is TRBV7-9 and J usage is TRBJ2-2; 9 bases are shared with TRBD1. With V trimmed by 4 bases and J by 8 bases, 17 bases remained unmatched. CDR1 is SEHNR, CDR2 FQNEAQ, per germline (reference sequence). The CDR3 runs to 18 residues. The CDR3 nucleotides are TGTGCCAGCAGCTCTACCCGGGACAGGGCCCTCCCGTGGGGGGAGCTGTTTTTT. It encodes CASSSTRDRALPWGELFF.

CDR3 region: CASSEREGTEAFF. The CDR3 region has the DNA TGTGCCAGCAGTGAGAGGGAAGGCACTGAAGCTTTCTTT. This sequence joins TRBV7-6 and TRBJ1-1, with unresolved D. The V end lost 6 bases, the J end lost 4 bases, and 12 bases lay between the germline ends. From germline, CDR1 is SGHVS and CDR2 FNYEAQ. The CDR3 runs 13 residues.

The genes are TRBV10-1 and TRBJ1-2; 7 bases fit TRBD1. Germline-derived CDR1 and CDR2 are WNHNN and SYGVQD (reference sequence). After removal of 6 bases from V and 3 bases from J, the junction contained 13 bases not matched to a gene. The CDR3 has 16 residues. The CDR3 DNA reads as TGCGCCAGCAGGAGACAGGGAGCCCATCCTTACTATGGCTACACCTTC. It specifies CASRRQGAHPYYGYTF.

This clone appeared a single time. This chain uses TRBV29-1 with TRBJ2-1; 8 bases line up with TRBD2. Per the germline V gene, CDR1 is SQVTM and CDR2 is ANQGSEA. The J segment lost 5 bases and the V segment lost 2 bases, leaving 17 bases of the junction unmatched. The CDR3 sequence is 18 residues long. CDR3 sequence reads: CSVEFISAGGRPHNEQFF. Here the CDR3 DNA reads TGCAGCGTTGAATTTATCTCCGCGGGGGGTAGGCCTCACAATGAGCAGTTCTTC.

V is TRBV19 and J is TRBJ1-1, with 10 bases matching TRBD1. The CDR3 length is 18 residues. The V and J ends lost 3 bases and 5 bases, in that order; junction bases with no gene match: 15. Germline V lookup: CDR1 LNHDA, CDR2 SQIVND (reference sequence). CDR3 protein: CASSIDPETGGLRTEAFF. In DNA, the CDR3 is TGTGCCAGTAGTATCGATCCCGAGACAGGGGGCCTGAGGACTGAAGCTTTCTTT.

V and J are TRBV5-1 and TRBJ1-2; 9 bases agree with TRBD1. Germline-derived CDR1 and CDR2 are SGHRS and YFSETQ. The CDR3 has 13 amino acids. The junction had 3 bases not matched to a gene; V was cut back by 1 base and J by 8 bases. The CDR3 loop reads CASSLLDRGGYTF. Written as DNA, the CDR3 is TGCGCCAGCAGCTTGCTGGACAGGGGAGGCTACACCTTC.

The chain uses TRBV30 and TRBJ2-5, with 7 nucleotides matching TRBD1. V lost 2 bases, J lost 7 bases, and 7 bases stayed unmatched. CDR1 is GTSNPN, CDR2 SVGIG, per germline (reference sequence). This CDR3 region has 13 residues. Written as DNA, the CDR3 is TGTGCCTGGAGTACAGGGGTTGCGTGGACCCAGTACTTC. Its translation is CAWSTGVAWTQYF.

This clone turned up a few times. This chain connects TRBV7-9 to TRBJ2-7; perhaps TRBD2 as D (6 bases). The germline CDR1 and CDR2 sequences are SEHNR and FQNEAQ (reference sequence). This CDR3 contains 14 residues. With 4 bases removed from V and 6 bases from J, the gap between germline ends came to 16 bases. The CDR3 nucleotides read TGTGCCAGCAGCTCGACAGCGGGTACAGGCGAGCAGTACTTC. This codes for CASSSTAGTGEQYF.

This clone was seen a few times. In DNA form, the CDR3 reads TGTGCCAGCAGGGAGAGACAGGGGGTTCGTTCACCCCTCCACTTT. This gives the protein CASRERQGVRSPLHF. The chain uses TRBV5-5 and TRBJ1-6; 9 bases fit TRBD1. The germline V gene encodes CDR1 SGHKS and CDR2 YYEKEE (reference sequence). V was pared by 5 bases and J by 9 bases, with 9 bases of the junction left unmatched. This CDR3 is 15 amino acids long.

The chain employs TRBV5-1 and TRBJ1-1; 10 bases are shared with TRBD1. This CDR3 has 15 residues. Germline CDR1 and CDR2: SGHRS and YFSETQ. V shed 4 bases, J shed 0 bases, and the junction held 3 bases outside the gene matches. The CDR3 spells CASSTGQGVNTEAFF. DNA of the CDR3: TGCGCCAGCAGCACAGGACAGGGGGTGAACACTGAAGCTTTCTTT.